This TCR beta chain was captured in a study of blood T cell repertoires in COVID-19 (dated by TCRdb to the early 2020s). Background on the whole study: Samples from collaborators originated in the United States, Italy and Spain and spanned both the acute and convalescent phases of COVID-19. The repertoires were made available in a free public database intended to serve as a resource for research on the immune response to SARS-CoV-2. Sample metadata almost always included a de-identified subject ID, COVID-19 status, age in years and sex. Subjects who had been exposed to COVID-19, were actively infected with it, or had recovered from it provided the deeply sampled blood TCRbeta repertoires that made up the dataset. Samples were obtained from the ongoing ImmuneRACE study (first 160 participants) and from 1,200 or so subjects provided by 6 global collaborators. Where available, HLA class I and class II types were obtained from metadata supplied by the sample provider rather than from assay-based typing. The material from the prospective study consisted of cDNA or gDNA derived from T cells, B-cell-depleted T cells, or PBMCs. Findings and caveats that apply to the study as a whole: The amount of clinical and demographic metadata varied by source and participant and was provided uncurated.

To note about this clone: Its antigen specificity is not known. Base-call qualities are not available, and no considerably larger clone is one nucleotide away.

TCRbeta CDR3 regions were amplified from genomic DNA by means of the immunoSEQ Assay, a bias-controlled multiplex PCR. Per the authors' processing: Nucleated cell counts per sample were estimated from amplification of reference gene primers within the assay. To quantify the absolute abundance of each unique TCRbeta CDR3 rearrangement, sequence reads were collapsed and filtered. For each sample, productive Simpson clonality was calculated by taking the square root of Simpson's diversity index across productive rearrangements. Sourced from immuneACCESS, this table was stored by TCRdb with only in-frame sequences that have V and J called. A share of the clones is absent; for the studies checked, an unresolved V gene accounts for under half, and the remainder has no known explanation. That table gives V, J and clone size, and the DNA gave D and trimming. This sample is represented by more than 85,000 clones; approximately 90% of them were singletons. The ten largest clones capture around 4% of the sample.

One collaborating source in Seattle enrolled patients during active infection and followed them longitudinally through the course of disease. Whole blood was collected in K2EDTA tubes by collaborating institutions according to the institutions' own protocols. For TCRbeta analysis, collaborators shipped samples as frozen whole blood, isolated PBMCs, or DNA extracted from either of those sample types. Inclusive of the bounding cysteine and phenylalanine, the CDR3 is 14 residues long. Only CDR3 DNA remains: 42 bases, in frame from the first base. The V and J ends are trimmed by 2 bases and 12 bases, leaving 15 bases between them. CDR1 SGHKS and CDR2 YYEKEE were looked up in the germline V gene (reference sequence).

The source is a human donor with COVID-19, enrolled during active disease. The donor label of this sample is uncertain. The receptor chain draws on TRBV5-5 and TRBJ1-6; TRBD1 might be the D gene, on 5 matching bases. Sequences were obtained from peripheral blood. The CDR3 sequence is CASSLEAGQLPLHF. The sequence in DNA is TGTGCCAGCAGCTTAGAGGCAGGGCAGTTACCCCTCCACTTT.